This section outlines one TCR beta chain sequence together with its context. This entry comes from a study of blood T cell repertoires in COVID-19. For the study at large: Sources were T cells, B-cell-depleted T cells, or PBMCs; the material itself was cDNA or gDNA.

The ends were cut back, 0 bases at V and 0 bases at J, with 8 bases in the middle. The germline V gene has CDR1 LNHNV and CDR2 YYDKDF (reference sequence). This CDR3 has 15 residues. In the study's own analysis: Estimation of nucleated cell counts was performed using reference gene primer amplification. This table comes from immunoSEQ multiplex PCR, and its TCRdb copy is limited to in-frame clones, with some not included. V and J calls plus clone size are reproduced from that table; the DNA served to infer D and trimming. The table shows roughly 430,000 clones, with 88% occurring only once. Residents of 24 US areas, aged roughly 18 to 89 years, made up the participants. Participants had their cohort set by participant-reported clinical history.

Sequencing used PBMCs or T cells enriched from blood (not recorded which). This chain joins TRBV15 and TRBJ2-5, with D perhaps TRBD2 (6 bases). This receptor was taken from a woman in her thirties or forties with acute COVID-19. CDR3 amino acids: CATSRDREDQETQYF. The CDR3 nucleotides read TGTGCCACCAGCAGAGACAGGGAGGACCAAGAGACCCAGTACTTC.